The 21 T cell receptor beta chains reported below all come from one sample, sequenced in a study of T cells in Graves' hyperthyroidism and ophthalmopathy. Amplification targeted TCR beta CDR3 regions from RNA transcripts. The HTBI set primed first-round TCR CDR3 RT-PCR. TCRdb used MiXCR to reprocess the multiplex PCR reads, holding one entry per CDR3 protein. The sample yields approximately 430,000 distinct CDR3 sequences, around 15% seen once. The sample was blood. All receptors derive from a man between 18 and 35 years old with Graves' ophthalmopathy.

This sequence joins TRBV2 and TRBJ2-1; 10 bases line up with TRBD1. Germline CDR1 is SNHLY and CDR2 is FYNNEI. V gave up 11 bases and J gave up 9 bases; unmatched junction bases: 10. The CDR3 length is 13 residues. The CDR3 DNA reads TGTGCCGCTCCAGGGACAGGGGTTGTTGAGCAGTTCTTC. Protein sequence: CAAPGTGVVEQFF. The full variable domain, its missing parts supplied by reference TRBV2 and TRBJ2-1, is EPEVTQTPSHQVTQMGQEVILRCVPISNHLYFYWYRQILGQKVEFLVSFYNNEISEKSEIFDDQFSVERPDGSNFTLKIRSTKLEDSAMYFCAAPGTGVVEQFFGPGTRLTVL.

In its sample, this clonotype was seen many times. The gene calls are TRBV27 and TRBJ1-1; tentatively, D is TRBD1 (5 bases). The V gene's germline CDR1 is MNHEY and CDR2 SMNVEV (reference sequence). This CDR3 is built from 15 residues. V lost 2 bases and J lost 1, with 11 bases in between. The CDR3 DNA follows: TGTGCCAGCAGTTTAAATGGGGCGGGGAACACTGAAGCTTTCTTT. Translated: CASSLNGAGNTEAFF.

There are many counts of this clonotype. CDR3 protein: CASITNRGDYGYTF. CDR3 DNA: TGTGCCAGCATCACAAACAGGGGAGACTATGGCTACACCTTC. The chain uses TRBV2 and TRBJ1-2; 7 bases are shared with TRBD1. The trim removed 7 bases at V and 3 bases at J, leaving 8 bases unmatched. Germline V lookup: CDR1 SNHLY, CDR2 FYNNEI. The CDR3 loop spans 14 amino acids.

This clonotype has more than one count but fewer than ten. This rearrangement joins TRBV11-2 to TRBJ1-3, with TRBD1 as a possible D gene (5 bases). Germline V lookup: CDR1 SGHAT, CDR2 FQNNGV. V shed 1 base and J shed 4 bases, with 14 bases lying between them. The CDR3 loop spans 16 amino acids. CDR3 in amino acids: CASSLVWGGSGNTIYF. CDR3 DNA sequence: TGTGCCAGCAGCTTAGTATGGGGGGGGTCCGGAAACACCATATATTTT.

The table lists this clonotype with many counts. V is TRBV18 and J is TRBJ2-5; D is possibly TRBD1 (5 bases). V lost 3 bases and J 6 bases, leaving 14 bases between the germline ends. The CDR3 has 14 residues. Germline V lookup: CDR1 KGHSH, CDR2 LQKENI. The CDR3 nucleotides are TGTGCCAGCTCACCGGGGCAACAAGTTAAGACCCAGTACTTC. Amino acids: CASSPGQQVKTQYF.

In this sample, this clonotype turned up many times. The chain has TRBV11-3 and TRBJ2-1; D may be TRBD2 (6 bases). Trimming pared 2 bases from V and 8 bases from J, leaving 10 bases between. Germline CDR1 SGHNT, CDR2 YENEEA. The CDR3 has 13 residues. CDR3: CASSLLATDEQFF. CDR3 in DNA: TGTGCCAGCAGCTTACTAGCGACAGATGAGCAGTTCTTC.

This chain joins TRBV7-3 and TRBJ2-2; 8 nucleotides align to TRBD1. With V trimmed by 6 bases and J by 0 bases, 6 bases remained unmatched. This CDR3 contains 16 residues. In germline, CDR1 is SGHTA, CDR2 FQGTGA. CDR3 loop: CASRGIQGANTGELFF. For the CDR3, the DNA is TGTGCCAGCAGGGGTATACAGGGGGCGAACACCGGGGAGCTGTTTTTT.

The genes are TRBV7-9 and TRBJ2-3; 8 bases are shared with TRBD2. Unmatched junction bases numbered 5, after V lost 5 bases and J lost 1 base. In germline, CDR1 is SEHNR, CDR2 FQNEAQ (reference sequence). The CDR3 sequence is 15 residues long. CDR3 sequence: CASSAKAGGTDTQYF. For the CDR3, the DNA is TGTGCCAGCAGCGCCAAAGCGGGAGGCACAGATACGCAGTATTTT.

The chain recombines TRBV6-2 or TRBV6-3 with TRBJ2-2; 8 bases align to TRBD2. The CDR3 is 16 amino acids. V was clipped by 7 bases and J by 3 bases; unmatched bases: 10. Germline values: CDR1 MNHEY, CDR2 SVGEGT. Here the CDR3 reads CASTPGGGRDTGELFF. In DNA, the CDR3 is TGTGCCAGCACCCCGGGGGGGGGCCGGGACACCGGGGAGCTGTTTTTT.

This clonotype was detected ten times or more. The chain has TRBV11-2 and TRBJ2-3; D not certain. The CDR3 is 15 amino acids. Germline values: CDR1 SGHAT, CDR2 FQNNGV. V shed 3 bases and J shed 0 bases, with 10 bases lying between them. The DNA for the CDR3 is TGTGCCAGCAGCTTGGGAAGCACAAGCACAGATACGCAGTATTTT. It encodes CASSLGSTSTDTQYF.

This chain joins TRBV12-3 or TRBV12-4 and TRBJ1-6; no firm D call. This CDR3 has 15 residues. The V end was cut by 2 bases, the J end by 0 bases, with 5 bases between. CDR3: CASSLISSYNSPLHF. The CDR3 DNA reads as TGTGCCAGCAGTTTAATAAGCTCCTATAATTCACCCCTCCACTTT.

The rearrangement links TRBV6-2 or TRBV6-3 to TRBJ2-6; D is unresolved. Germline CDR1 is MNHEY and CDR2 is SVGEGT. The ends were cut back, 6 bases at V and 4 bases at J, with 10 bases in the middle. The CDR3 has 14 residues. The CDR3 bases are TGTGCCAGCAGGGCGGTAGCCGGGGCCAACGTCCTGACTTTC. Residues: CASRAVAGANVLTF.

In nucleotides, the CDR3 is TGTGCCAGCAGCGTAGGGGGGACTAGCGGGAGTCCAGATACGCAGTATTTT. It specifies CASSVGGTSGSPDTQYF. V usage is TRBV9 and J usage is TRBJ2-3, with TRBD2 matching 14 bases. This CDR3 spans 17 amino acids. Germline CDR1 and CDR2: SGDLS and YYNGEE. Trimming took 0 bases from V and 4 from J; bases not matched to a gene: 4.

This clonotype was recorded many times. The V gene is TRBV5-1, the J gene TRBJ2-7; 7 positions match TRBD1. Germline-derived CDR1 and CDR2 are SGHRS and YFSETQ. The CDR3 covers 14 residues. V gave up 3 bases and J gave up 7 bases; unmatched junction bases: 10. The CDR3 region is CASSYMTGPEEQYF. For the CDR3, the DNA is TGCGCCAGCAGCTATATGACAGGGCCGGAGGAGCAGTACTTC.

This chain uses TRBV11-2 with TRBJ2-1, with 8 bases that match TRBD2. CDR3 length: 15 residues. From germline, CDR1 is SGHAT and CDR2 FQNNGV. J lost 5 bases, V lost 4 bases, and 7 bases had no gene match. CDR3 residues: CASSSETSDHNEQFF. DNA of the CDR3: TGTGCCAGCAGCTCCGAGACTAGCGACCACAATGAGCAGTTCTTC. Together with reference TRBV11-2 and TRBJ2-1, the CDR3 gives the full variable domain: EAGVAQSPRYKIIEKRQSVAFWCNPISGHATLYWYQQILGQGPKLLIQFQNNGVVDDSQLPKDRFSAERLKGVDSTLKIQPAKLEDSAVYLCASSSETSDHNEQFFGPGTRLTVL.

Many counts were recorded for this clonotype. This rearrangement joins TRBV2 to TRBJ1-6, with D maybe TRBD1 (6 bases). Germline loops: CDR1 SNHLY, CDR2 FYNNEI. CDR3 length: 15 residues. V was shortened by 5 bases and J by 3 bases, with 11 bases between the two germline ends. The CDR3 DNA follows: TGTGCCAGCAGTTCCGACAGGCTCTATAATTCACCCCTCCACTTT. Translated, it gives CASSSDRLYNSPLHF.

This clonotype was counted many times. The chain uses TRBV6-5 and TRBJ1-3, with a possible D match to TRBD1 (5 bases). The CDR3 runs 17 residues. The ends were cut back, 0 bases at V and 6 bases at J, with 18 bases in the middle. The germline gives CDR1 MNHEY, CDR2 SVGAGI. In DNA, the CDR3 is TGTGCCAGCAGTTACTCGATTATGGAGGGGTCGGTAAACACCATATATTTT. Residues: CASSYSIMEGSVNTIYF.

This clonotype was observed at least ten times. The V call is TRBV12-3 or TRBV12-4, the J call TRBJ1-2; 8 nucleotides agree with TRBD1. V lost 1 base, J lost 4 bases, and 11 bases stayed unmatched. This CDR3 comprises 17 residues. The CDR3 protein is CASSLGFTGGAVYGYTF. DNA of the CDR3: TGTGCCAGCAGTTTAGGGTTTACAGGGGGAGCGGTCTATGGCTACACCTTC.

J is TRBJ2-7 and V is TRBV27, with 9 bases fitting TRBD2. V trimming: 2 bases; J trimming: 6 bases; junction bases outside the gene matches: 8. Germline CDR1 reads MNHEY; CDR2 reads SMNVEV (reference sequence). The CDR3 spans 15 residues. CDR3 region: CASSLTPGLAVEQYF. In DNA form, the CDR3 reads TGTGCCAGCAGTTTAACTCCGGGACTAGCAGTCGAGCAGTACTTC.

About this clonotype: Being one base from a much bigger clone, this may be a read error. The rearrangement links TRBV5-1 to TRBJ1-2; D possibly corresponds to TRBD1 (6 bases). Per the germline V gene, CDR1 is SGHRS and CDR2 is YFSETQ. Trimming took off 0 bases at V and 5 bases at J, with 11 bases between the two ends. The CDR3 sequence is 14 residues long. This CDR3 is CASSLAGGAYGYTF. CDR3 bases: TGCGCCAGCAGCTTGGCGGGGGGGGCATATGGCTACACCTTC.

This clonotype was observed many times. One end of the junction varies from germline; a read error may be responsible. CDR3 protein: CASSQAETQYF. In nucleotides, the CDR3 is TGTGCCAGCAGCCAGGCCGAGACCCAGTACTTC. This chain joins TRBV4-1 and TRBJ2-5; D not resolved. The CDR3 spans 11 residues. Germline V gene lookup returns CDR1 MGHRA and CDR2 YSYEKL.